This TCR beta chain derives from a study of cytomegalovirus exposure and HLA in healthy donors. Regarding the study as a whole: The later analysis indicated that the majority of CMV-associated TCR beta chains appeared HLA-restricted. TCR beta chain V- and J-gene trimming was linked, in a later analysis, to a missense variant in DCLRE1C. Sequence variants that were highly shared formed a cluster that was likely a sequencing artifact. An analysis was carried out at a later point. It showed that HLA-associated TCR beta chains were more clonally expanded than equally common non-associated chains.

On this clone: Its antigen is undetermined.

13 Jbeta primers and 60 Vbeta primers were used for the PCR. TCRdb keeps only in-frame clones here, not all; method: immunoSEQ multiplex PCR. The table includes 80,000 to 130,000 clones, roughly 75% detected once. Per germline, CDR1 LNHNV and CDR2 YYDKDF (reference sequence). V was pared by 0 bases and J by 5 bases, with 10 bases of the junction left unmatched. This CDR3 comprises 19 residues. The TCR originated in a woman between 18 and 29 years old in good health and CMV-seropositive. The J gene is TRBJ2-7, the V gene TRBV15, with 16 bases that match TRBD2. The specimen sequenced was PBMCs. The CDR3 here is CATSRELTGTSGRAHEQYF. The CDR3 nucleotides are TGTGCCACCAGCAGAGAACTCACCGGGACTAGCGGGAGGGCCCACGAGCAGTACTTC. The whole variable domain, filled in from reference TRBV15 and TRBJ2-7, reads DAMVIQNPRYQVTQFGKPVTLSCSQTLNHNVMYWYQQKSSQAPKLLFHYYDKDFNNEADTPDNFQSRRPNTSFCFLDIRSPGLGDTAMYLCATSRELTGTSGRAHEQYFGPGTRLTVT.